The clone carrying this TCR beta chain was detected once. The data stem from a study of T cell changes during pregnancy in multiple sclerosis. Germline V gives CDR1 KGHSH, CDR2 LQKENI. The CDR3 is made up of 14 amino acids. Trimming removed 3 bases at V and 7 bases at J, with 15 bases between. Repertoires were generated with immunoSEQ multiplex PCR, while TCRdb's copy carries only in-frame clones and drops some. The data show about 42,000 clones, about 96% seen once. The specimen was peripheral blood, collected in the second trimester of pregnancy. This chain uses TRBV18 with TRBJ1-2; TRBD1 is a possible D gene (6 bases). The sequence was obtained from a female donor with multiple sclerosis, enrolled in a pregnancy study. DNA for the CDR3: TGTGCCAGCTCACCGGACGACAGGTCGGGTGGCTACACCTTC. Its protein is CASSPDDRSGGYTF. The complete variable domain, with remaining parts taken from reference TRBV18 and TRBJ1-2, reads NAGVMQNPRHLVRRRGQEARLRCSPMKGHSHVYWYRQLPEEGLKFMVYLQKENIIDESGMPKERFSAEFPKEGPSILRIQQVVRGDSAAYFCASSPDDRSGGYTFGSGTRLTVV.